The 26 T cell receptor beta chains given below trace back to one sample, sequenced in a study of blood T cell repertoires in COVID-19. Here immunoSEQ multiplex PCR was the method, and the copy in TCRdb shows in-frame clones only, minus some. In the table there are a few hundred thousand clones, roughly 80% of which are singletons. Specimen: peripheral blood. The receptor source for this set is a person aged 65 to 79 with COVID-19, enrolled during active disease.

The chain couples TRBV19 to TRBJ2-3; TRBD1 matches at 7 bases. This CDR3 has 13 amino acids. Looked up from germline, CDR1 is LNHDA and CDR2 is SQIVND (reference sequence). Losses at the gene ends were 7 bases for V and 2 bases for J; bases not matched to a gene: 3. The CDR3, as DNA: TGTGCCAGTAATACAGGGGTCACAGATACGCAGTATTTT. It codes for CASNTGVTDTQYF. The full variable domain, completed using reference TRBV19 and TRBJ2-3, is DGGITQSPKYLFRKEGQNVTLSCEQNLNHDAMYWYRQDPGQGLRLIYYSQIVNDFQKGDIAEGYSVSREKKESFPLTVTSAQKNPTAFYLCASNTGVTDTQYFGPGTRLTVL.

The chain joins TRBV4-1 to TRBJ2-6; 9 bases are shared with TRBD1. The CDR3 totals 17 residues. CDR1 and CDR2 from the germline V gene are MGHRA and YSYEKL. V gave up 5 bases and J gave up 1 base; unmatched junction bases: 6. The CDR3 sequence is CASSKTGGGSGANVLTF. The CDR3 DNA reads TGCGCCAGCAGCAAGACAGGGGGAGGGTCTGGGGCCAACGTCCTGACTTTC.

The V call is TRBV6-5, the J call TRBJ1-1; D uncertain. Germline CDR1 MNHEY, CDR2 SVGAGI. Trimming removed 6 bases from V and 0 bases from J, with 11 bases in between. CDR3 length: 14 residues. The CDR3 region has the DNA TGTGCCAGCAGCCCCCGTGAGATGAACACTGAAGCTTTCTTT. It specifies CASSPREMNTEAFF.

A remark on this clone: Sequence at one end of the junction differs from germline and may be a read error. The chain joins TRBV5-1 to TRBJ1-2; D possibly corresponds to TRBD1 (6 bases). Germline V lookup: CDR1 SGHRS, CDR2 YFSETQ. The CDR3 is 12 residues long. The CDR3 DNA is TGCGCCAGCAGATTGGACAGAGAAGGCTACACCTTC. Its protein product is CASRLDREGYTF.

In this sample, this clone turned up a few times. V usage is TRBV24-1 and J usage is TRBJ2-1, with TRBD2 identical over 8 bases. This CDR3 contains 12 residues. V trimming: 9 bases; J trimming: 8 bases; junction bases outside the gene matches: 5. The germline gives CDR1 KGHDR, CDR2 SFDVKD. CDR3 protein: CATGTRIDEQFF. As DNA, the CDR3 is TGTGCCACCGGGACTAGGATCGATGAGCAGTTCTTC.

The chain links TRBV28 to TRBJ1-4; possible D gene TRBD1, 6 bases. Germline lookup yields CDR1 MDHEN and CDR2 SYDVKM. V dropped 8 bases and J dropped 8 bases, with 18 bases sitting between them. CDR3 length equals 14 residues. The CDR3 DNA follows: TGTGCCAGCGGTTCGAGGGGGAACGGGGAAAAACTGTTTTTT. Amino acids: CASGSRGNGEKLFF.

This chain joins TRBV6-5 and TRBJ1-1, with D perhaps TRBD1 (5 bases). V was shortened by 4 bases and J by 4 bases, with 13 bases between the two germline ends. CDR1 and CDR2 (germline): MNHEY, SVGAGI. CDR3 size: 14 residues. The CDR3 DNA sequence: TGTGCCAGCAGTTGGATAGGGGAGGGCACTGAAGCTTTCTTT. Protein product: CASSWIGEGTEAFF.

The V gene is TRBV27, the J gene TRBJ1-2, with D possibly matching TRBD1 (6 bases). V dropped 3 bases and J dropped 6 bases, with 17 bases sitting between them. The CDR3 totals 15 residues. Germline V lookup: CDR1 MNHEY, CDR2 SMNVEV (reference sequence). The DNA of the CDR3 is TGTGCCAGCAGTTTTTCGGTATGGCGGACAGATGGCTACACCTTC. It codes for CASSFSVWRTDGYTF.

The chain's CDR3 is CASKGPGQNYEQYF. The CDR3 DNA reads TGTGCCAGCAAAGGACCGGGACAGAACTACGAGCAGTACTTC. The chain uses TRBV6-5 and TRBJ2-7; TRBD1 aligns across 7 bases. Trimming removed 7 bases from V and 3 bases from J; junction bases left unmatched: 9. The CDR3 sequence is 14 residues long. Germline CDR1 MNHEY, CDR2 SVGAGI.

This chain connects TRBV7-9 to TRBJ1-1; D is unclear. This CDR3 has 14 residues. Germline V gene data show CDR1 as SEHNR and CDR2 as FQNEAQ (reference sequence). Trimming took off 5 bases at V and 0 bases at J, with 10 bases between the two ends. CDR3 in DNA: TGTGCCAGCAGCCAACCAACAGTGAACACTGAAGCTTTCTTT. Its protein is CASSQPTVNTEAFF. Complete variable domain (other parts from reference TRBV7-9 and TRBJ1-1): DTGVSQNPRHKITKRGQNVTFRCDPISEHNRLYWYRQTLGQGPEFLTYFQNEAQLEKSRLLSDRFSAERPKGSFSTLEIQRTEQGDSAMYLCASSQPTVNTEAFFGQGTRLTVV.

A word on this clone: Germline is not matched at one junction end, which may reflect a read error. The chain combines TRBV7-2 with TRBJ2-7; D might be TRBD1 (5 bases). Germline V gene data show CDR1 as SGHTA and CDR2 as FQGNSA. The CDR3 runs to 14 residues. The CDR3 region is CASSVATGIYEQYF. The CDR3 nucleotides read TGTGCCAGCAGCGTAGCTACAGGAATCTACGAGCAGTACTTC.

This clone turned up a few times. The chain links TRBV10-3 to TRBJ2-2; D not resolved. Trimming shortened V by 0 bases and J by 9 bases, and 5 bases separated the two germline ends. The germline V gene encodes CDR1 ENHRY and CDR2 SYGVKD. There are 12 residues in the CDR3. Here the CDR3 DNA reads TGTGCCATCAGTGAGTCAATCTGGGAGCTGTTTTTT. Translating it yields CAISESIWELFF.

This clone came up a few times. This CDR3 reads CASSLPGVNEQFF. In nucleotides, the CDR3 is TGTGCCAGCAGCTTGCCCGGGGTAAATGAGCAGTTCTTC. The chain has TRBV5-4 and TRBJ2-1, with D maybe TRBD2 (5 bases). With 1 base removed from V and 7 bases from J, the gap between germline ends came to 9 bases. The CDR3 is 13 residues long. CDR1 is SGHNT and CDR2 is YYREEE in the germline V gene (reference sequence).

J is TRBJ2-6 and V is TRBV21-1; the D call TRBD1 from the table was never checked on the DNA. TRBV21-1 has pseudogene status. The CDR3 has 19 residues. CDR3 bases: TGTGCCAGCAGCATGCCCGGGACAGGGGACCCCTCTGGGGCCAACGTCCTGACTTTC. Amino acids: CASSMPGTGDPSGANVLTF.

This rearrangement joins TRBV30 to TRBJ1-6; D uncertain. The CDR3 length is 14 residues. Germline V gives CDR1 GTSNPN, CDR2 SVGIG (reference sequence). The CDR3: CAEGPRLGDSPLHF. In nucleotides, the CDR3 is TGTGCTGAGGGCCCGCGTCTGGGTGATTCACCCCTCCACTTT.

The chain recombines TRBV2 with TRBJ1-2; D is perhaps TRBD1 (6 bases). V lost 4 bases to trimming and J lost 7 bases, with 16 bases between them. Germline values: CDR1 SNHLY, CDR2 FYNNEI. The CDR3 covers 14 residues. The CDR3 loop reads CASSGTGSLFGYTF. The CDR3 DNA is TGTGCCAGCAGTGGAACAGGGTCTTTATTTGGCTACACCTTC.

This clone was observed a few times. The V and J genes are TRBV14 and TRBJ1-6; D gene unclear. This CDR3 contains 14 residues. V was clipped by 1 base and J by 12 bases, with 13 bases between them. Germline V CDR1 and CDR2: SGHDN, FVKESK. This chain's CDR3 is CASSQVGRLGPLHF. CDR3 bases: TGTGCCAGCAGCCAAGTGGGCAGGTTAGGACCCCTCCACTTT.

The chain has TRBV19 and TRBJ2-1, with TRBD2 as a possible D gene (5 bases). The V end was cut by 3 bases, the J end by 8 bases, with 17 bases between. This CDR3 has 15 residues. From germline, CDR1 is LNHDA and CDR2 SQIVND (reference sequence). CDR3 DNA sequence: TGTGCCAGTAGTATCGGGGTTCGTTTGATTGATGAGCAGTTCTTC. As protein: CASSIGVRLIDEQFF.

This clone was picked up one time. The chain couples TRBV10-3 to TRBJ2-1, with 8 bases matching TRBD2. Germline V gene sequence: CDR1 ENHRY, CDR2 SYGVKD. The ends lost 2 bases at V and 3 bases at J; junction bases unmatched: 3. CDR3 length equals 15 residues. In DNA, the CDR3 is TGTGCCATCAGTGAGGGCGGGGGGAACTACAATGAGCAGTTCTTC. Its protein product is CAISEGGGNYNEQFF.

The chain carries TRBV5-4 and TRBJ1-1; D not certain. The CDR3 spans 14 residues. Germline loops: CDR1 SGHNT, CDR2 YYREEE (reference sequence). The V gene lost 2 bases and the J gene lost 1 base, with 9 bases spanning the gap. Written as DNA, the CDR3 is TGTGCCAGCAGCTTTACGACGGGGAACACTGAAGCTTTCTTT. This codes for CASSFTTGNTEAFF.

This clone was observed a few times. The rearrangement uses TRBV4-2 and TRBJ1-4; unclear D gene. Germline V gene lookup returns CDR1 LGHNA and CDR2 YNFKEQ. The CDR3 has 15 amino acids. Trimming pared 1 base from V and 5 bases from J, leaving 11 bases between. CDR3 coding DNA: TGTGCCAGCAGCCAAGGACGGGGAGAAAATGAAAAACTGTTTTTT. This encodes CASSQGRGENEKLFF.

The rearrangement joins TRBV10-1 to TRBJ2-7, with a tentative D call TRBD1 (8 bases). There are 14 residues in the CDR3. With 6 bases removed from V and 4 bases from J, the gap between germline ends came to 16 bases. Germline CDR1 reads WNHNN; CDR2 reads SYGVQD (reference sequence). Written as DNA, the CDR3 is TGCGCCAGCAGCCTAAACAGGGGGGGGTACGAGCAGTACTTC. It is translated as CASSLNRGGYEQYF.

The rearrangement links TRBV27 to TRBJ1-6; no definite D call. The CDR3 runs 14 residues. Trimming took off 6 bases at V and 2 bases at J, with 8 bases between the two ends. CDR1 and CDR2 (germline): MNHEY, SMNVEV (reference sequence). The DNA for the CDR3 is TGTGCCAGCAGCGCAAGCCCCTATAATTCACCCCTCCACTTT. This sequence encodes CASSASPYNSPLHF.

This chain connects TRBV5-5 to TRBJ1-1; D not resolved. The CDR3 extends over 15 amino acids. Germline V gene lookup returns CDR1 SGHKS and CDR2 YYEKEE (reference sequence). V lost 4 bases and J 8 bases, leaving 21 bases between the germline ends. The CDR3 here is CASSHIPLEELEAFF. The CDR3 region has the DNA TGTGCCAGCAGCCACATTCCCTTGGAGGAGCTAGAAGCTTTCTTT.

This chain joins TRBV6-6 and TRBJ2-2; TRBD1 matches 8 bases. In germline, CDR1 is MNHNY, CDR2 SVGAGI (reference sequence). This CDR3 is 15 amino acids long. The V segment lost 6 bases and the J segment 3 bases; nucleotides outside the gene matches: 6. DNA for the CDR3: TGTGCCAGCAGGGGAGGACAGGGATACACCGGGGAGCTGTTTTTT. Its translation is CASRGGQGYTGELFF.

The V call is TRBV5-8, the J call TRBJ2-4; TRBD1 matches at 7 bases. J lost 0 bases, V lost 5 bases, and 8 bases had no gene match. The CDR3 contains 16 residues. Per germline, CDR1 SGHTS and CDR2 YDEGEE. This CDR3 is CASRQRQGLAKNIQYF. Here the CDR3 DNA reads TGTGCCAGCAGACAAAGACAGGGATTAGCCAAAAACATTCAGTACTTC.